The present T cell receptor beta chain was sequenced within a study of cytomegalovirus exposure and HLA in healthy donors. Overall study findings and caveats: Several top significant clusters appeared, in a later analysis, to be linked to common viral pathogens. Accurate prediction of most subjects' HLA-A and HLA-B alleles from TCR beta sequences was reported. Productive status was seen about 87% or about 30% of the time for most TCR beta V segments in an earlier analysis.

The PCR made use of 60 Vbeta and 13 Jbeta primers. Sequencing used immunoSEQ multiplex PCR; TCRdb keeps in-frame clones, though not all of them. The sample comprises more than 90,000 clones, about 76% of which are singletons, and 7% to 10% rests with the top ten. Missing from this donor's record is the CMV serostatus. Of note for this clone: The antigen is undetermined.

The sample taken for sequencing was PBMCs. This clonotype originated in a human donor in good health.

The CDR3: CASSSQEGSRTDTQYF. CDR3 nucleotides: TGTGCCAGCAGCTCCCAAGAGGGATCCCGCACAGATACGCAGTATTTT. This chain joins TRBV9 and TRBJ2-3, with D perhaps TRBD2 (5 bases). CDR1 SGDLS and CDR2 YYNGEE come from the germline V gene. The germline V and J ends were trimmed by 4 bases and 1 base, with 16 bases remaining between them. The length of the CDR3 is 16 residues.